This record concerns one TCR beta chain sequence. This specimen belongs to a study of blood T cell repertoires in COVID-19. On the study more broadly: Nucleic acid was either cDNA or gDNA, and it came from T cells, B-cell-depleted T cells, or PBMCs.

The J segment lost 2 bases and the V segment lost 5 bases, leaving 5 bases of the junction unmatched. Per the germline V gene, CDR1 is SEHNR and CDR2 is FQNEAQ (reference sequence). The CDR3 sequence is 14 residues long. The table came from immunoSEQ multiplex PCR; TCRdb's copy has only in-frame clones and leaves some out. The repertoire holds approximately 230,000 clones, with about 90% as singletons. This rearrangement joins TRBV7-9 to TRBJ2-5; 7 nucleotides agree with TRBD1. The source material was peripheral blood. The clonotype was recovered from a man older than 75 with acute or convalescent COVID-19. Here the CDR3 DNA reads TGTGCCAGCAGCCCCCAACAGGGGCAAGAGACCCAGTACTTC. Encoded protein: CASSPQQGQETQYF.